A single sample gave rise to the 15 T cell receptor beta chains below, sequenced in a study of shared clonotypes between healthy human individuals. Only CD45RO-negative cells positively selected for CCR7 counted as naive CD8 cells, so terminally differentiated effector memory CD45RA+ cells were excluded. The table came from immunoSEQ multiplex PCR; TCRdb's copy has only in-frame clones and leaves some out. The table includes about 2.1 million clones, roughly 91% detected once. Sequencing was performed on naive CD8+ T cells from PBMCs. Receptor source: a man between 18 and 29 years old in good health. Some clones in this sample may be carry-over from other donors' samples.

J is TRBJ1-2 and V is TRBV9; 10 bases are a match to TRBD1. Trimming at V came to 3 bases and at J to 7 bases, leaving 6 bases not matched to a gene. CDR3 size: 14 residues. Germline-derived CDR1 and CDR2 are SGDLS and YYNGEE. In DNA form, the CDR3 reads TGTGCCAGCAGCGGCCGGGACAGGGGAGGTGGCTACACCTTC. Amino acid sequence: CASSGRDRGGGYTF.

V usage is TRBV11-2 and J usage is TRBJ2-7; D is tentatively TRBD1 or TRBD2 (6 bases each). The CDR3 extends over 17 amino acids. Germline V gene lookup returns CDR1 SGHAT and CDR2 FQNNGV. V shed 5 bases and J shed 1 base, with 21 bases lying between them. CDR3 nucleotide sequence: TGTGCCAGCAGCCCGTCCACGGCTCGGGGGCGGTCCTACGAGCAGTACTTC. It translates to CASSPSTARGRSYEQYF.

This sequence joins TRBV6-5 and TRBJ2-5, with 8 bases identical to TRBD2. Germline-derived CDR1 and CDR2 are MNHEY and SVGAGI. CDR3 size: 14 residues. J was trimmed by 4 bases and V by 6 bases; bases with no gene match: 7. The CDR3 sequence: CASRDSGSGETQYF. The DNA for the CDR3 is TGTGCCAGCAGAGACAGCGGGAGTGGAGAGACCCAGTACTTC.

J is TRBJ2-7 and V is TRBV28, with no clear D. V was shortened by 8 bases and J by 1 base, with 9 bases between the two germline ends. This CDR3 spans 12 amino acids. From germline, CDR1 is MDHEN and CDR2 SYDVKM. This chain's CDR3 is CASPSSSYEQYF. Here the CDR3 DNA reads TGTGCCAGCCCCTCCTCTTCCTACGAGCAGTACTTC.

CDR3 sequence (DNA): TGTGCCAGCAGCTCCCCCGTGGGCGGGAGACCGGAGACCCAGTACTTC. Protein: CASSSPVGGRPETQYF. V is TRBV7-8 and J is TRBJ2-5; 7 bases agree with TRBD2. This CDR3 has 16 amino acids. Germline V CDR1 and CDR2: SGHVS, FQNEAQ. Trimming cost V 4 bases and J 5 bases; bases outside gene matches: 13. Variable domain in full (rest from reference TRBV7-8 and TRBJ2-5): GAGVSQSPRYKVAKRGQDVALRCDPISGHVSLFWYQQALGQGPEFLTYFQNEAQLDKSGLPSDRFFAERPEGSVSTLKIQRTQQEDSAVYLCASSSPVGGRPETQYFGPGTRLLVL.

J is TRBJ2-7 and V is TRBV7-9; TRBD1 matches 9 bases. CDR3 length equals 15 residues. With V trimmed by 5 bases and J by 4 bases, 9 bases remained unmatched. Germline V lookup: CDR1 SEHNR, CDR2 FQNEAQ (reference sequence). The CDR3 DNA follows: TGTGCCAGCAGCACCCGGGACAGGGCGGCGTACGAGCAGTACTTC. Protein: CASSTRDRAAYEQYF.

The chain links TRBV10-3 to TRBJ2-7; 11 bases line up with TRBD2. CDR3 length equals 16 residues. The trim removed 4 bases at V and 0 bases at J, leaving 5 bases unmatched. CDR1 is ENHRY and CDR2 is SYGVKD in the germline V gene. The CDR3 sequence is CAISGPGLADSYEQYF. DNA of the CDR3: TGTGCCATCAGTGGACCGGGACTAGCGGACTCCTACGAGCAGTACTTC.

The genes are TRBV4-3 and TRBJ2-1; TRBD1 is a possible D gene (7 bases). This CDR3 contains 13 residues. V gave up 2 bases and J gave up 8 bases, with 10 bases separating them. Germline V lookup: CDR1 LGHNA, CDR2 YSLEER. The CDR3 sequence is CASSQTRGDEQFF. CDR3 in DNA: TGCGCCAGCAGCCAAACCAGGGGGGATGAGCAGTTCTTC.

This chain joins TRBV18 and TRBJ1-2, with TRBD1 matching 10 bases. Germline assignment: CDR1 KGHSH and CDR2 LQKENI. The V gene end was trimmed by 3 bases and the J gene end by 8 bases; junction bases not matched to a gene: 9. The CDR3 contains 15 residues. The CDR3 here is CASSPRDRGEVGYTF. For the CDR3, the DNA is TGTGCCAGCTCACCCCGGGACAGGGGAGAGGTCGGCTACACCTTC.

This clone was recorded only once. The chain is built from TRBV2 and TRBJ2-3; D is ambiguous. V lost 4 bases, J lost 0 bases, and 17 bases lay in between. The CDR3 totals 17 residues. The germline V gene has CDR1 SNHLY and CDR2 FYNNEI. Here the CDR3 DNA reads TGTGCCAGCAGTGCTGAGGCCTCTTTTCCTAGCACAGATACGCAGTATTTT. It yields the protein CASSAEASFPSTDTQYF.

This clone occurred a few times. The chain links TRBV11-2 to TRBJ2-5, with unresolved D. V was pared by 2 bases and J by 9 bases, with 7 bases between. CDR3 length: 11 residues. CDR1 is SGHAT, CDR2 FQNNGV, per germline. The CDR3 sequence is CASSLNEAQYF. CDR3 coding DNA: TGTGCCAGCAGCTTAAACGAGGCCCAGTACTTC.

V and J are TRBV28 and TRBJ2-1, with D unresolved. The length of the CDR3 is 13 residues. CDR1 MDHEN and CDR2 SYDVKM come from the germline V gene. The V and J ends lost 3 bases and 1 base respectively, with 4 bases between them. Here the CDR3 DNA reads TGTGCCAGCAGTTTCGAGTCCTACAATGAGCAGTTCTTC. It yields the protein CASSFESYNEQFF.

The genes are TRBV9 and TRBJ2-1; D uncertain. Deletions cut 7 bases from V and 2 bases from J, with 13 bases between. The V gene's germline CDR1 is SGDLS and CDR2 YYNGEE. This CDR3 contains 14 residues. The CDR3 is CASQDEGAYNEQFF. CDR3 nucleotides: TGTGCCAGCCAAGACGAAGGAGCCTACAATGAGCAGTTCTTC.

The CDR3 reads CASSPRTRYTDTQYF. CDR3 DNA: TGTGCCAGCAGCCCGCGGACCCGCTACACAGATACGCAGTATTTT. V gene TRBV28 combines with J gene TRBJ2-3; D is uncertain. The CDR3 contains 15 residues. CDR1 is MDHEN, CDR2 SYDVKM, per germline. The ends were cut back, 6 bases at V and 2 bases at J, with 15 bases in the middle.

This chain uses TRBV12-5 with TRBJ2-1; 13 bases align to TRBD2. This CDR3 region has 19 residues. Germline trimming cut 6 bases from V and 2 bases from J; bases unmatched to any gene: 13. CDR1 and CDR2 (germline): LGHNT, FRNRAP. The CDR3, as DNA: TGTGCTAGTGGCGATCCGGGACTAGCGGGATGGAGGGCCTACAATGAGCAGTTCTTC. It is translated as CASGDPGLAGWRAYNEQFF. The whole variable domain, filled in from reference TRBV12-5 and TRBJ2-1, reads DARVTQTPRHKVTEMGQEVTMRCQPILGHNTVFWYRQTMMQGLELLAYFRNRAPLDDSGMPKDRFSAEMPDATLATLKIQPSEPRDSAVYFCASGDPGLAGWRAYNEQFFGPGTRLTVL.